This passage covers 9 T cell receptor beta chains from one sample sequenced in a study of CD8+CD57+ T cells in acquired aplastic anemia. CDR3 and TCR beta VDJ profiling relied on genomic DNA as the template. TCRdb reprocessed the reads via MiXCR and lists one record per CDR3 protein. Of 150,000 to 200,000 distinct CDR3 sequences in the sample, around half were seen once. Previously, flow cytometry had revealed CD8+CD57+ cell expansion in the patients chosen for sequencing. The sample consisted of sorted CD4+, CD8+, or CD8+CD57+ T cells (not recorded which) from PBMCs. The receptors shown here come from a human donor with aplastic anemia.

This clonotype was counted ten times or more. The chain carries TRBV2 and TRBJ2-7; 11 nucleotides align to TRBD2. Unmatched junction bases numbered 3, after V lost 7 bases and J lost 4 bases. Germline loops: CDR1 SNHLY, CDR2 FYNNEI. CDR3 length: 13 residues. CDR3 DNA: TGTGCCAGCATGCTAGCGGGAGGATACGAGCAGTACTTC. Its protein product is CASMLAGGYEQYF.

This chain joins TRBV18 and TRBJ2-7, with D perhaps matching TRBD1 (5 bases). The CDR3 contains 13 residues. Looked up from germline, CDR1 is KGHSH and CDR2 is LQKENI. Deletions cut 4 bases from V and 5 bases from J, with 12 bases between. CDR3 sequence: CASSQGQDNEQYF. The CDR3 coding sequence is TGTGCCAGCTCACAAGGGCAGGACAACGAGCAGTACTTC.

The CDR3 nucleotides are TGTGCCACCAGCAGTGAAGCTGGCGGGTGGAGAGGGCCCCAGCATTTT. Its translation is CATSSEAGGWRGPQHF. The chain couples TRBV15 to TRBJ1-5; no clear D. The CDR3 contains 16 residues. Deletions cut 3 bases from V and 9 bases from J, with 21 bases between. Germline CDR1 and CDR2: LNHNV and YYDKDF (reference sequence).

This clonotype came up once. The genes are TRBV25-1 and TRBJ1-1; 8 nucleotides align to TRBD1. Trimming at V came to 9 bases and at J to 4 bases, leaving 13 bases not matched to a gene. CDR1 is MGHDK and CDR2 is SYGVNS in the germline V gene. CDR3 size: 15 residues. This CDR3 reads CARPFIQGAPTEAFF. DNA for the CDR3: TGTGCCAGGCCGTTTATCCAGGGGGCGCCCACTGAAGCTTTCTTT.

This clonotype was seen at least ten times. V is TRBV10-3 and J is TRBJ1-3; TRBD1 is a possible D gene (6 bases). This CDR3 contains 15 residues. Trimming took off 3 bases at V and 2 bases at J, with 11 bases between the two ends. CDR1 and CDR2 from the germline V gene are ENHRY and SYGVKD. CDR3 residues: CAISDRGGTGNTIYF. CDR3 nucleotide sequence: TGTGCCATCAGTGACCGAGGGGGAACTGGAAACACCATATATTTT.

This clonotype is termed medium-sized (0.01 to 0.1%). The chain links TRBV20-1 to TRBJ1-6; D is ambiguous. Per germline, CDR1 DFQATT and CDR2 SNEGSKA (reference sequence). The CDR3 consists of 16 residues. V lost 4 bases and J 2 bases, leaving 15 bases between the germline ends. Here the CDR3 DNA reads TGCAGTGCTACAACATCGATCAGGACCTATAATTCACCCCTCCACTTT. Its protein is CSATTSIRTYNSPLHF.

The chain joins TRBV9 to TRBJ2-3; 7 bases fit TRBD2. J was trimmed by 0 bases and V by 0 bases; bases with no gene match: 4. The germline CDR1 and CDR2 sequences are SGDLS and YYNGEE. This CDR3 comprises 16 residues. DNA for the CDR3: TGTGCCAGCAGCGTAGGTGGTAGCGGGAGCACAGATACGCAGTATTTT. As protein: CASSVGGSGSTDTQYF.

At least ten counts were recorded for this clonotype. This rearrangement joins TRBV7-9 to TRBJ1-1; tentative D call: TRBD1 (5 bases). Trimming stripped 2 bases from V and 4 bases from J, with 8 bases between. Germline V gene data show CDR1 as SEHNR and CDR2 as FQNEAQ (reference sequence). The CDR3 totals 13 residues. CDR3 sequence reads: CASSLPRGTEAFF. The CDR3 DNA reads as TGTGCCAGCAGCTTACCTAGGGGCACTGAAGCTTTCTTT.

Ten or more counts support this clonotype. The V and J genes are TRBV24-1 and TRBJ2-1; 9 nucleotides agree with TRBD1. CDR1 KGHDR and CDR2 SFDVKD come from the germline V gene. The V gene end was trimmed by 6 bases and the J gene end by 8 bases; junction bases not matched to a gene: 13. The CDR3 covers 16 residues. The CDR3 DNA reads as TGTGCCACCAGTTCCTTCACCCGGGACAGGGTCTATGAGCAGTTCTTC. Protein sequence: CATSSFTRDRVYEQFF.